A selection of T cell receptor beta chains follows, all from one sample in a study of T cells in Graves' hyperthyroidism and ophthalmopathy. TCRdb reprocessed the multiplex PCR reads via MiXCR and lists one record per CDR3 protein. The top ten hold less than 4.5% of the sample, which has approximately 600,000 distinct CDR3 sequences, roughly 16% seen once. Sequencing was performed on blood. These receptors originate from a woman in her thirties with Graves' hyperthyroidism. The CDR3 runs from the conserved cysteine through the conserved F or W. Fields, in order: D gene, V gene, clone size, J gene, CDR3 DNA, CDR3 protein. D genes are given only for firm matches. Rows may omit the clone size; those that give it use once, few, many or a size class.

d_call: TRBD2; v_call: TRBV15; clone_size: few; j_call: TRBJ2-7; cdr3_nt: TGTGCCACCAGCAGAGGACTAGCGGGAGTGGGCGAGCAGTACTTC; cdr3_aa: CATSRGLAGVGEQYF
d_call: .; v_call: TRBV3-1; clone_size: many; j_call: TRBJ2-7; cdr3_nt: TGTGCCAGCAGCCAAGATGTTGGGTGGGAGCAGTACTTC; cdr3_aa: CASSQDVGWEQYF
d_call: TRBD2; v_call: TRBV20-1; clone_size: .; j_call: TRBJ2-2; cdr3_nt: TGCAGTGCCAGAGGGCTAGCGGGAGAAACCGGGGAGCTGTTTTTT; cdr3_aa: CSARGLAGETGELFF
d_call: .; v_call: TRBV6-1; clone_size: few; j_call: TRBJ1-5; cdr3_nt: TGTGCCACCACATGGACAGACAATCAGCCCCAGCATTTT; cdr3_aa: CATTWTDNQPQHF
d_call: TRBD1; v_call: TRBV10-1; clone_size: once; j_call: TRBJ1-2; cdr3_nt: TGCGCCAGCAGCTCCAGGGGGCGCAACTATGGCTACACCTTC; cdr3_aa: CASSSRGRNYGYTF
d_call: .; v_call: TRBV12-3/TRBV12-4; clone_size: many; j_call: TRBJ2-7; cdr3_nt: TGTGCCAGCAGCGAAATCGCAACTTGGGACACCCCCTACGAGCAGTACTTC; cdr3_aa: CASSEIATWDTPYEQYF
d_call: .; v_call: TRBV27; clone_size: few; j_call: TRBJ2-7; cdr3_nt: TGTGCCAGCATGGGGGAGGCCTACGAGCAGTACTTC; cdr3_aa: CASMGEAYEQYF
d_call: .; v_call: TRBV20-1; clone_size: many; j_call: TRBJ2-7; cdr3_nt: TGCAGTGTCACTTCGGGGTTTGGAGACTACGAGCAGTACTTC; cdr3_aa: CSVTSGFGDYEQYF
d_call: TRBD2; v_call: TRBV30; clone_size: many; j_call: TRBJ2-7; cdr3_nt: TGTGCCTGGAGTTCCCCTACTAGCGGGAGGTACGAGCAGTACTTC; cdr3_aa: CAWSSPTSGRYEQYF
d_call: TRBD2; v_call: TRBV20-1; clone_size: few; j_call: TRBJ2-7; cdr3_nt: TGCAGTGCTGGGGGGGACGGCTACGAGCAGTACTTC; cdr3_aa: CSAGGDGYEQYF
d_call: .; v_call: TRBV5-1; clone_size: many; j_call: TRBJ2-2; cdr3_nt: TGCGCCAGCAGCCCAGACGGGAACACCGGGGAGCTGTTTTTT; cdr3_aa: CASSPDGNTGELFF
d_call: .; v_call: TRBV12-3/TRBV12-4; clone_size: few; j_call: TRBJ1-2; cdr3_nt: TGTGCCAGCAGTAGTGGGGGGGGAGATGGCTACACCTTC; cdr3_aa: CASSSGGGDGYTF
d_call: .; v_call: TRBV29-1; clone_size: .; j_call: TRBJ1-1; cdr3_nt: TGCAGCGCCTTCCTAGGGCAGGGGAACACTGAAGCTTTCTTT; cdr3_aa: CSAFLGQGNTEAFF
d_call: .; v_call: TRBV7-2; clone_size: once; j_call: TRBJ1-5; cdr3_nt: TGTGCCAGCAGCCCATCCCTAACAGGGCGCAATCAGCCCCAGCATTTT; cdr3_aa: CASSPSLTGRNQPQHF
d_call: .; v_call: TRBV29-1; clone_size: few; j_call: TRBJ1-2; cdr3_nt: TGCAGCGTTGAAGAGGGAAACAGACCTAACTATGGCTACACCTTC; cdr3_aa: CSVEEGNRPNYGYTF
d_call: .; v_call: TRBV7-9; clone_size: many; j_call: TRBJ2-5; cdr3_nt: TGTGCCAGCACCAACCCACGAGCGTCGATGGAGACCCAGTACTTC; cdr3_aa: CASTNPRASMETQYF
d_call: TRBD1; v_call: TRBV20-1; clone_size: many; j_call: TRBJ1-2; cdr3_nt: TGCAGTCCTCAGGCTTCGGGACAGGGGGACTATGGCTACACCTTC; cdr3_aa: CSPQASGQGDYGYTF
d_call: .; v_call: TRBV7-9; clone_size: many; j_call: TRBJ2-1; cdr3_nt: TGTGCCAGCAGCTCAAGCCTCGATGAGCAGTTCTTC; cdr3_aa: CASSSSLDEQFF
d_call: TRBD2; v_call: TRBV30; clone_size: many; j_call: TRBJ2-4; cdr3_nt: TGTGCCTGGCGGGGACTAAAAAACATTCAGTACTTC; cdr3_aa: CAWRGLKNIQYF
d_call: .; v_call: TRBV2; clone_size: many; j_call: TRBJ1-4; cdr3_nt: TGTGCCAGCAGTGAAGAACAGGGAGGTGAAAAACTGTTTTTT; cdr3_aa: CASSEEQGGEKLFF
d_call: .; v_call: TRBV28; clone_size: many; j_call: TRBJ2-2; cdr3_nt: TGTGCCAGCAGGTTGAACAGGGCCACCGGGGAGCTGTTTTTT; cdr3_aa: CASRLNRATGELFF
d_call: .; v_call: TRBV28; clone_size: many; j_call: TRBJ2-2; cdr3_nt: TGTGCCAGCAGTTTAGTGGTCGGGGAGCTGTTTTTT; cdr3_aa: CASSLVVGELFF
d_call: .; v_call: TRBV7-3; clone_size: few; j_call: TRBJ2-1; cdr3_nt: TGTGCCAGCAGCCCCAGGGGGGCAGCGGTAAACTACAATGAGCAGTTCTTC; cdr3_aa: CASSPRGAAVNYNEQFF
d_call: TRBD1; v_call: TRBV20-1; clone_size: many; j_call: TRBJ2-5; cdr3_nt: TGCAGTGCTACCATTGCGGGACAGGGGGCACGGGAGACCCAGTACTTC; cdr3_aa: CSATIAGQGARETQYF
d_call: TRBD1; v_call: TRBV28; clone_size: many; j_call: TRBJ2-5; cdr3_nt: TGTGCCAGCAGTCCCTATTCCCGGGACAGGGTAACAGGTCAAGAGACCCAGTACTTC; cdr3_aa: CASSPYSRDRVTGQETQYF
d_call: .; v_call: TRBV9; clone_size: .; j_call: TRBJ2-1; cdr3_nt: TGTGCCAGCAGCGCAGGCCTGGGAGCGGCCTACAATGAGCAGTTCTTC; cdr3_aa: CASSAGLGAAYNEQFF
d_call: .; v_call: TRBV7-3; clone_size: many; j_call: TRBJ1-2; cdr3_nt: TGTGCCAGCAGCTTAACCCGGACGGATGGCTACACCTTC; cdr3_aa: CASSLTRTDGYTF
d_call: TRBD2; v_call: TRBV6-1; clone_size: many; j_call: TRBJ2-7; cdr3_nt: TGTGCCAGCAGTGAAGCTAGCGGGAGCTCCTACGAGCAGTACTTC; cdr3_aa: CASSEASGSSYEQYF